These 21 T cell receptor beta chains share one sample of origin, sequenced in a study of cytomegalovirus exposure and HLA in healthy donors. PCR involved 60 Vbeta and 13 Jbeta primers. Only in-frame clones appear in the TCRdb table, and some are missing; sequencing was by immunoSEQ multiplex PCR. The data contain 100,000 or so clones, 70% to 80% of them seen just once; the ten biggest clones take up less than 3.5%. What was sequenced was PBMCs. The receptor source for this set is a man aged 50 to 59 in good health and CMV-seropositive.

V is TRBV5-4 and J is TRBJ2-5; no definite D call. Trimming shortened V by 3 bases and J by 3 bases, and 9 bases separated the two germline ends. Germline CDR1 is SGHNT and CDR2 is YYREEE (reference sequence). CDR3 size: 13 residues. The DNA of the CDR3 is TGTGCCAGCAGCTCTGAGGCCGAAGAGACCCAGTACTTC. Residues: CASSSEAEETQYF.

This clone has a handful of counts. V is TRBV19 and J is TRBJ1-5, with 9 nucleotides matching TRBD1. CDR1 is LNHDA, CDR2 SQIVND, per germline (reference sequence). This CDR3 contains 15 residues. The V segment lost 4 bases and the J segment 7 bases; nucleotides outside the gene matches: 8. CDR3 bases: TGTGCCAGTAGTACCCCGGGACAGGGAACACAGCCCCAGCATTTT. Translated: CASSTPGQGTQPQHF.

V and J are TRBV6-1 and TRBJ2-5; 11 bases align to TRBD2. Germline-derived CDR1 and CDR2 are MNHNS and SASEGT. J gave up 5 bases and V 6 bases, and 5 bases lay outside the gene matches. The CDR3 spans 14 residues. The CDR3 DNA reads TGTGCCAGCAGACTAGCGGGAGTTTGGGAGACCCAGTACTTC. Encoded protein: CASRLAGVWETQYF.

The V gene is TRBV6-6, the J gene TRBJ1-1; 9 positions match TRBD1. V lost 2 bases and J lost 3; bases outside the gene matches: 7. The CDR3 length is 16 residues. Germline-derived CDR1 and CDR2 are MNHNY and SVGAGI (reference sequence). This CDR3 reads CASSYPQGARDTEAFF. The CDR3 DNA follows: TGTGCCAGCAGTTACCCACAGGGGGCGAGGGACACTGAAGCTTTCTTT.

This chain connects TRBV5-1 to TRBJ2-1; the match to TRBD1 covers 7 bases. The CDR3 runs 14 residues. Germline loops: CDR1 SGHRS, CDR2 YFSETQ. Trimming at V came to 0 bases and at J to 5 bases, leaving 2 bases not matched to a gene. In nucleotides, the CDR3 is TGCGCCAGCAGCTTGGACAGGGGCGACAATGAGCAGTTCTTC. Translating gives CASSLDRGDNEQFF. Full variable domain (outside the CDR3, taken from reference TRBV5-1 and TRBJ2-1): KAGVTQTPRYLIKTRGQQVTLSCSPISGHRSVSWYQQTPGQGLQFLFEYFSETQRNKGNFPGRFSGRQFSNSRSEMNVSTLELGDSALYLCASSLDRGDNEQFFGPGTRLTVL.

The chain links TRBV7-2 to TRBJ1-5; D not resolved. Trimming removed 1 base from V and 7 bases from J, with 8 bases in between. The CDR3 sequence is 13 residues long. The germline V gene encodes CDR1 SGHTA and CDR2 FQGNSA. CDR3 region: CASSLVLTQPQHF. The CDR3 region has the DNA TGTGCCAGCAGCTTAGTATTGACACAGCCCCAGCATTTT. The full variable domain, with the rest looked up from reference TRBV7-2 and TRBJ1-5, is GAGVSQSPSNKVTEKGKDVELRCDPISGHTALYWYRQSLGQGLEFLIYFQGNSAPDKSGLPSDRFSAERTGGSVSTLTIQRTQQEDSAVYLCASSLVLTQPQHFGDGTRLSIL.

In nucleotides, the CDR3 is TGTGCCAGCAGTGACGAGCCAGGGGATCAGCCCCAGCATTTT. The encoded protein is CASSDEPGDQPQHF. This chain links TRBV6-4 with TRBJ1-5, with a weak D call TRBD1 (6 bases). This CDR3 has 14 residues. Trimming shortened V by 2 bases and J by 5 bases, and 10 bases separated the two germline ends. CDR1 is MRHNA, CDR2 SNTAGT, per germline.

Only one count was recorded for this clone. This chain links TRBV19 with TRBJ2-5; 7 bases agree with TRBD1. The CDR3 runs 14 residues. Germline lookup yields CDR1 LNHDA and CDR2 SQIVND (reference sequence). V gave up 5 bases and J gave up 9 bases; unmatched junction bases: 12. This CDR3 reads CASSSTAQGVAQYF. The CDR3 region has the DNA TGTGCCAGTAGTTCGACGGCCCAGGGGGTGGCCCAGTACTTC.

The chain employs TRBV10-3 and TRBJ2-7; 11 nucleotides line up with TRBD2. CDR3 length: 17 amino acids. V was clipped by 4 bases and J by 3 bases; unmatched bases: 11. In germline, CDR1 is ENHRY, CDR2 SYGVKD. The CDR3 DNA sequence: TGTGCCATCAGTGGCACCTCCCGTACTAGCGGGGGCTACGAGCAGTACTTC. This encodes CAISGTSRTSGGYEQYF.

CDR3 coding DNA: TGTGCCAGCAGCTTTATGAGGGGGACAGCTAATGAAAAACTGTTTTTT. This codes for CASSFMRGTANEKLFF. V gene TRBV5-5 combines with J gene TRBJ1-4; TRBD1 agrees at 7 bases. The CDR3 totals 16 residues. The junction had 7 bases not matched to a gene; V was cut back by 2 bases and J by 3 bases. The germline V gene has CDR1 SGHKS and CDR2 YYEKEE (reference sequence).

The chain has TRBV19 and TRBJ1-2; no firm D call. V was pared by 5 bases and J by 4 bases, with 5 bases between. Germline V CDR1 and CDR2: LNHDA, SQIVND (reference sequence). The CDR3 runs 11 residues. The CDR3 coding sequence is TGTGCCAGTAGTCTCGGCTATGGCTACACCTTC. Protein product: CASSLGYGYTF.

The chain combines TRBV9 with TRBJ2-3, with TRBD2 identical over 12 bases. The CDR3 spans 15 residues. In germline, CDR1 is SGDLS, CDR2 YYNGEE. V lost 4 bases, J lost 3 bases, and 3 bases stayed unmatched. CDR3 in DNA: TGTGCCAGCAGCCCGACTAGCGGGAGAACAGATACGCAGTATTTT. Amino acids: CASSPTSGRTDTQYF. The complete variable domain, with remaining parts taken from reference TRBV9 and TRBJ2-3, reads DSGVTQTPKHLITATGQRVTLRCSPRSGDLSVYWYQQSLDQGLQFLIQYYNGEERAKGNILERFSAQQFPDLHSELNLSSLELGDSALYFCASSPTSGRTDTQYFGPGTRLTVL.

The chain uses TRBV2 and TRBJ2-1; D perhaps matches TRBD1 (6 bases). Trimming removed 6 bases at V and 7 bases at J, with 13 bases between. Germline CDR1 is SNHLY and CDR2 is FYNNEI. The CDR3 is 13 amino acids. CDR3 sequence (DNA): TGTGCCAGCAGCCAGCCGGGACAAAATGAGCAGTTCTTC. Translating gives CASSQPGQNEQFF.

This clone was counted between two and nine times. The chain joins TRBV19 to TRBJ1-4; D unclear. Germline V lookup: CDR1 LNHDA, CDR2 SQIVND (reference sequence). The CDR3 is made up of 13 amino acids. Trimming stripped 8 bases from V and 4 bases from J, with 11 bases between. The CDR3 sequence is CASADGGNEKLFF. The CDR3 bases are TGTGCCAGTGCCGACGGAGGTAATGAAAAACTGTTTTTT.

The chain has TRBV5-1 and TRBJ2-3; 7 bases map to TRBD1. The germline V gene encodes CDR1 SGHRS and CDR2 YFSETQ. J lost 0 bases, V lost 5 bases, and 6 bases had no gene match. CDR3 length: 15 residues. CDR3 nucleotide sequence: TGCGCCAGCAGTCCGGGACAGACTAGCACAGATACGCAGTATTTT. Encoded protein: CASSPGQTSTDTQYF.

This clone showed up just a few times. This rearrangement joins TRBV6-1 to TRBJ2-7; TRBD2 might be the D (6 bases). This CDR3 region has 14 residues. Germline values: CDR1 MNHNS, CDR2 SASEGT. Trimming cost V 2 bases and J 3 bases, with 11 bases left between them. The CDR3 bases are TGTGCCAGCAGTGAACCGGGACTGGTCTACGAGCAGTACTTC. Its translation: CASSEPGLVYEQYF.

This clone appeared a single time. This rearrangement joins TRBV7-3 to TRBJ2-3, with D possibly being TRBD2 (5 bases). Trimming stripped 9 bases from V and 0 bases from J, with 10 bases between. Per germline, CDR1 SGHTA and CDR2 FQGTGA. The CDR3 has 13 residues. CDR3 bases: TGTGCCAGTGCGGGCTCTAGCACAGATACGCAGTATTTT. It specifies CASAGSSTDTQYF.

The V call is TRBV7-2, the J call TRBJ1-2; D perhaps matches TRBD1 (6 bases). This CDR3 spans 14 amino acids. V was trimmed by 3 bases and J by 4 bases, leaving 12 bases between them. CDR1 is SGHTA and CDR2 is FQGNSA in the germline V gene. The CDR3 bases are TGTGCCAGCAGCTTGGGGGAGGGGGGCTATGGCTACACCTTC. Amino acids: CASSLGEGGYGYTF. The full variable domain, completed using reference TRBV7-2 and TRBJ1-2, is GAGVSQSPSNKVTEKGKDVELRCDPISGHTALYWYRQSLGQGLEFLIYFQGNSAPDKSGLPSDRFSAERTGGSVSTLTIQRTQQEDSAVYLCASSLGEGGYGYTFGSGTRLTVV.

The V gene is TRBV5-5, the J gene TRBJ1-1, with unresolved D. This CDR3 region has 14 residues. V was clipped by 6 bases and J by 6 bases, with 18 bases between them. The germline V gene has CDR1 SGHKS and CDR2 YYEKEE (reference sequence). In DNA, the CDR3 is TGTGCCAGCAACCCGACTTGGGAGACCGCTGAAGCTTTCTTT. Translated, it gives CASNPTWETAEAFF.

This clone was picked up one time. This chain joins TRBV5-5 and TRBJ1-5; D is undetermined. Germline V gene sequence: CDR1 SGHKS, CDR2 YYEKEE (reference sequence). The CDR3 covers 14 residues. V lost 0 bases and J lost 3, with 7 bases in between. CDR3: CASSLEAHNQPQHF. Here the CDR3 DNA reads TGTGCCAGCAGCTTGGAAGCTCACAATCAGCCCCAGCATTTT. Using reference TRBV5-5 and TRBJ1-5 for the parts outside the CDR3, the full variable domain is DAGVTQSPTHLIKTRGQQVTLRCSPISGHKSVSWYQQVLGQGPQFIFQYYEKEERGRGNFPDRFSARQFPNYSSELNVNALLLGDSALYLCASSLEAHNQPQHFGDGTRLSIL.

This clone was seen a handful of times. The chain carries TRBV19 and TRBJ1-3, with 8 bases lining up with TRBD1. CDR1 and CDR2 from the germline V gene are LNHDA and SQIVND (reference sequence). The CDR3 spans 15 residues. Trimming removed 4 bases from V and 1 base from J; junction bases left unmatched: 3. CDR3 sequence (DNA): TGTGCCAGTAGTACGAGGACAGGGTCTGGAAACACCATATATTTT. This codes for CASSTRTGSGNTIYF.